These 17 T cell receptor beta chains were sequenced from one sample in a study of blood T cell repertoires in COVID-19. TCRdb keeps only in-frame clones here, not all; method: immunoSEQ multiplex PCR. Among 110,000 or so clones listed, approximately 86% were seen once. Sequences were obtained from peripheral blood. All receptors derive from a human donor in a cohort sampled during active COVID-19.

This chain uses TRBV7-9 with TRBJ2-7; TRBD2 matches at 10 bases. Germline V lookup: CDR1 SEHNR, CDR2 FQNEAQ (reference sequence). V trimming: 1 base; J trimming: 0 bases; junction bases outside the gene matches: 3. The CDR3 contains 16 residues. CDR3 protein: CASSLGTSGISYEQYF. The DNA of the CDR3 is TGTGCCAGCAGCTTAGGTACTAGCGGGATCTCCTACGAGCAGTACTTC.

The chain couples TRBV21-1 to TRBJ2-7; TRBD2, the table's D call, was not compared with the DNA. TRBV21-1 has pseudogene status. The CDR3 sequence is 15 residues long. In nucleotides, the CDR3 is TGTGCCAGCAGCAAAGGTAAGCGGGGTGAGGGCGAGCAGTACTTC. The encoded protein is CASSKGKRGEGEQYF.

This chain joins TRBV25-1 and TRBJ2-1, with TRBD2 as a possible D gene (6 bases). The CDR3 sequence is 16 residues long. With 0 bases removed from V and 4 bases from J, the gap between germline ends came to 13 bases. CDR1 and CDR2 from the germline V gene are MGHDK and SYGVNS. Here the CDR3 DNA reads TGTGCCAGCAGTGAATATTGGCGGGAAAGGTACAATGAGCAGTTCTTC. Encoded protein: CASSEYWRERYNEQFF.

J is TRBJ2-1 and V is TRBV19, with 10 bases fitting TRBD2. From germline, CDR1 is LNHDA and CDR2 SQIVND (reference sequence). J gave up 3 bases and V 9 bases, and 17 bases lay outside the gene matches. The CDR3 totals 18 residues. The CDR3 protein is CASTTSLTSGKVYNEQFF. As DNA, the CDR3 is TGTGCCAGCACCACTAGCCTCACTAGCGGGAAGGTCTACAATGAGCAGTTCTTC.

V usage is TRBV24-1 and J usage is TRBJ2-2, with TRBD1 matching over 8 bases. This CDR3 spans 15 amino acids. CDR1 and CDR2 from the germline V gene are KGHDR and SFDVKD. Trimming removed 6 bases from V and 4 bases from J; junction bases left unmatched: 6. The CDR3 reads CATSKQGASTGELFF. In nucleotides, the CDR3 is TGTGCCACCAGTAAGCAGGGGGCTAGCACCGGGGAGCTGTTTTTT.

As DNA, the CDR3 is TGCGCCAGCAGCTTGGGAAGGGGAGGGGCTGCAACTAATGAAAAACTGTTTTTT. It yields the protein CASSLGRGGAATNEKLFF. The V gene is TRBV5-1, the J gene TRBJ1-4; D perhaps matches TRBD1 (5 bases). The CDR3 extends over 18 amino acids. V lost 0 bases, J lost 0 bases, and 15 bases lay in between. Germline V CDR1 and CDR2: SGHRS, YFSETQ.

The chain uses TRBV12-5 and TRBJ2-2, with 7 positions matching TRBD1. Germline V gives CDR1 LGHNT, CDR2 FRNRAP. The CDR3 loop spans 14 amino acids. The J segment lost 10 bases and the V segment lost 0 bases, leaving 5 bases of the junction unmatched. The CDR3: CASGLVEGAAELFF. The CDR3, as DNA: TGTGCTAGTGGTTTGGTTGAGGGGGCGGCGGAGCTGTTTTTT.

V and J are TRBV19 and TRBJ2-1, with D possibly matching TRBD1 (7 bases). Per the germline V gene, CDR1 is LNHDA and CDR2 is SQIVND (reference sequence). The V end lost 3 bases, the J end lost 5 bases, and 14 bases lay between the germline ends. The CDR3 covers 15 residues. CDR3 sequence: CASSMEGAKDNEQFF. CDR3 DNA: TGTGCCAGTAGTATGGAGGGGGCGAAAGACAATGAGCAGTTCTTC.

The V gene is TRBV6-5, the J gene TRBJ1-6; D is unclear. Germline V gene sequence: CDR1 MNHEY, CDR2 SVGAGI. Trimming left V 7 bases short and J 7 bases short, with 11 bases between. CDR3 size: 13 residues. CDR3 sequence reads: CASNPGTNSPLHF. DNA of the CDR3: TGTGCCAGCAACCCGGGTACCAATTCACCCCTCCACTTT.

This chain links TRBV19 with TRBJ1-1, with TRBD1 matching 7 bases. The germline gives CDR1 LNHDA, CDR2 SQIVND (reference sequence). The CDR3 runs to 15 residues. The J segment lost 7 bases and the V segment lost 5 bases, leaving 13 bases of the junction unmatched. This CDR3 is CASSSHRDSPVEAFF. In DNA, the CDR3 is TGTGCCAGTAGTTCGCACCGGGACAGTCCTGTTGAAGCTTTCTTT.

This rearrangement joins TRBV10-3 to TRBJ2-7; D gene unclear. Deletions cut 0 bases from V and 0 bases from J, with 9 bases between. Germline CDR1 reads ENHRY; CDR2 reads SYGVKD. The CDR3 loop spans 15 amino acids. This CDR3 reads CAISESGGSSYEQYF. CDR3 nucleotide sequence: TGTGCCATCAGTGAGTCTGGCGGTAGCTCCTACGAGCAGTACTTC.

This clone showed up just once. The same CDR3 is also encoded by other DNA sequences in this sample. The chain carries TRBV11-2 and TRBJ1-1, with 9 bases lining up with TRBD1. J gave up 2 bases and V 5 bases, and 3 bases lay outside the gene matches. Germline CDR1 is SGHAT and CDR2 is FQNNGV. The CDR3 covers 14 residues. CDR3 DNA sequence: TGTGCCAGCAGCCGGGGACAGGGAAACACTGAAGCTTTCTTT. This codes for CASSRGQGNTEAFF.

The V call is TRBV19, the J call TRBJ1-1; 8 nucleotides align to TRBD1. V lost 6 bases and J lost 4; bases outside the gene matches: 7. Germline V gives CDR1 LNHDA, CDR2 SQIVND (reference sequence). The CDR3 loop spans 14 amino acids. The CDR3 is CASRDRGVSTEAFF. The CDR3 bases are TGTGCCAGTAGAGACAGGGGTGTGAGCACTGAAGCTTTCTTT.

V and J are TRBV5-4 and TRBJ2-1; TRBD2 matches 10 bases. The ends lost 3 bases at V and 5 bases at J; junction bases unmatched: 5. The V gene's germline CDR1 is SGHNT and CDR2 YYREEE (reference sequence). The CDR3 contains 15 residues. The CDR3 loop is CASSSSSGSDNEQFF. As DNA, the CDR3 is TGTGCCAGCAGCTCCTCTAGCGGGAGTGACAATGAGCAGTTCTTC.

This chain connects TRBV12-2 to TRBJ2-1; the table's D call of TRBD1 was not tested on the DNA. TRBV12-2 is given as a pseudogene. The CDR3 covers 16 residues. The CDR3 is CASRLAPDKGDNEQFF. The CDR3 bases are TGTGCAAGTCGCTTAGCCCCGGATAAAGGGGACAATGAGCAGTTCTTC.

The CDR3 DNA is TGTGCCAGCAGTGAAGTCTACAGGGGGGGGACAGATACGCAGTATTTT. Translation: CASSEVYRGGTDTQYF. The rearrangement links TRBV6-1 to TRBJ2-3; possibly TRBD1 for D (8 bases). Trimming cost V 1 base and J 3 bases, with 14 bases left between them. This CDR3 has 16 residues. CDR1 and CDR2 from the germline V gene are MNHNS and SASEGT.

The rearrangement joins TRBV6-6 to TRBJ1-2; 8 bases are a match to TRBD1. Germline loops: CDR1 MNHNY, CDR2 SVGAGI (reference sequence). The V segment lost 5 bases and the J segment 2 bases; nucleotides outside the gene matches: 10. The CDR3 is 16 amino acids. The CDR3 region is CASSPGQGEYNYGYTF. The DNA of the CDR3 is TGTGCCAGCAGTCCAGGACAGGGCGAATACAACTATGGCTACACCTTC.